The clone carrying this TCR beta chain was recorded only once. Its specificity is not known. The entry originates in a study of cytomegalovirus exposure and HLA in healthy donors. V was pared by 2 bases and J by 2 bases, with 6 bases of the junction left unmatched. The CDR3 is 16 amino acids. Per germline, CDR1 KGHSH and CDR2 LQKENI. Findings and limits, study-wide: Reports credit the classifier with highly specific, highly sensitive diagnosis of cytomegalovirus status. V- and J-gene trimming of TCR beta was linked (in a later analysis) to a missense DCLRE1C variant. It was likely that a cluster of highly shared sequence variants was a sequencing artifact.

PCR amplification relied on 60 Vbeta primers (plus 13 Jbeta primers). Profiling relied on immunoSEQ multiplex PCR, and the TCRdb table lists in-frame clones only, not all of them. The sample holds some 98,000 clones, roughly 70% seen once. The TCR comes from a middle-aged man in good health and CMV-seronegative. The V gene is TRBV18, the J gene TRBJ2-7, with 10 bases matching TRBD1. Sequenced: PBMCs. The CDR3 DNA follows: TGTGCCAGCTCACCAGGGGACAGGGGTCTTACCTACGAGCAGTACTTC. Its translation: CASSPGDRGLTYEQYF. The whole variable domain, remainder taken from reference TRBV18 and TRBJ2-7, is NAGVMQNPRHLVRRRGQEARLRCSPMKGHSHVYWYRQLPEEGLKFMVYLQKENIIDESGMPKERFSAEFPKEGPSILRIQQVVRGDSAAYFCASSPGDRGLTYEQYFGPGTRLTVT.